The rows below give T cell receptor beta chains drawn from one sample of a study of identical twins. Each CDR3 protein gets one entry after TCRdb re-called the 5' RACE reads with MiXCR. Of about 190,000 distinct CDR3 sequences detected, around 15% appear once; the ten largest clones hold 35% to 50%. These data are also associated with another study on T cells expressing NK-cell markers.

Sequenced sample: CD8+ T cells sorted from blood. The receptors here all came from a woman aged 18-29 years in good health. Each CDR3 is given with its conserved first and last residue. Fields, in order: J gene, D gene, clone size, V gene, CDR3 DNA, CDR3 protein. A D gene is named only where the DNA matches it firmly. Rows may omit the clone size; those that give it use once, few, many or a size class.

>TRBJ2-7|TRBD2|few|TRBV5-1
TGCGCCAGCAGCCAGACCACCTTAAGCGGGAGGGCCTACGAGCAGTACTTC
CASSQTTLSGRAYEQYF
>TRBJ1-2|TRBD1|-|TRBV4-3
TGCGCCAGCAGCCAAGGGCCCCAGGGGGCGCGTGGCTACACCTTC
CASSQGPQGARGYTF
>TRBJ2-7|TRBD1|-|TRBV18
TGTGCCAGCTCACTAACGGGACAGGGATTCTACGAGCAGTACTTC
CASSLTGQGFYEQYF
>TRBJ1-4|-|-|TRBV10-3
TGTGCCATCAGTGAGTCGGCAGGGTCAAATGAAAAACTGTTTTTT
CAISESAGSNEKLFF
>TRBJ2-5|-|few|TRBV20-1
TGCAGTGCCCCCCCAGCAGGCTACCAAGAGACCCAGTACTTC
CSAPPAGYQETQYF
>TRBJ2-7|TRBD1|few|TRBV12-3/TRBV12-4
TGTGCCAGCAGAAAGAACAGGGGGCATCCTGACGAGCAGTACTTC
CASRKNRGHPDEQYF
>TRBJ1-5|-|-|TRBV20-1
TGCAGTGCTAGAGATGTGAACCCCAATCAGCCCCAGCATTTT
CSARDVNPNQPQHF
>TRBJ2-2|-|-|TRBV5-1
TGCGCCAGCAGCACGGGGAGACTGAACACCGGGGAGCTGTTTTTT
CASSTGRLNTGELFF
>TRBJ1-1|-|once|TRBV29-1
TGCAGCGTTGTGGTCCGGGGCTCTGAAGCTTTCTTT
CSVVVRGSEAFF
>TRBJ2-5|-|many|TRBV11-1
-
CASSTSMGDQETQYF
>TRBJ1-1|-|-|TRBV3-1
TGTGCCAGCAGCCCCTTTTCCGGCCGCCCAGGTAACACTGAAGCTTTCTTT
CASSPFSGRPGNTEAFF
>TRBJ2-2|-|-|TRBV10-3
TGTGCCATCAGGATTGCACCCTCGAACACCGGGGAGCTGTTTTTT
CAIRIAPSNTGELFF
>TRBJ2-1|-|-|TRBV6-1
TGTGCCAGCAGCCCCCTTTGGGGCTCCTACAATGAGCAGTTCTTC
CASSPLWGSYNEQFF
>TRBJ2-3|TRBD1|-|TRBV20-1
TGCAGTGCTAGATTAGGGGGCGGCACAGATACGCAGTATTTT
CSARLGGGTDTQYF